The 30 T cell receptor beta chains below come from one sample, sequenced in a study of blood T cell repertoires in COVID-19. Sequenced by immunoSEQ multiplex PCR; TCRdb stores in-frame clones only, minus some. This table holds a few hundred thousand clones, 70% to 90% found once. The sequencing sample was made of PBMCs or T cells enriched from blood (not recorded which). These receptors all come from a man aged 25 to 40 who had recovered from COVID-19.

The rearrangement joins TRBV14 to TRBJ2-7, with a tentative D call TRBD2 (7 bases). Between the trimmed V and J ends, which lost 0 bases and 10 bases, there was a span of 16 bases. There are 14 residues in the CDR3. Germline CDR1 is SGHDN and CDR2 is FVKESK. The CDR3 is CASSQEGGVRSQYF. The CDR3 nucleotides are TGTGCCAGCAGCCAAGAAGGGGGGGTCCGGAGCCAGTACTTC.

This rearrangement joins TRBV5-1 to TRBJ1-2; tentatively, D is TRBD1 (6 bases). The V end lost 7 bases, the J end lost 4 bases, and 11 bases lay between the germline ends. CDR1 and CDR2 (germline): SGHRS, YFSETQ. The CDR3 covers 12 residues. This CDR3 reads CASSDSTYGYTF. CDR3 sequence (DNA): TGCGCCAGCTCGGACAGTACCTATGGCTACACCTTC.

This clone was seen only once. The chain uses TRBV5-6 and TRBJ2-7, with a possible D match to TRBD1 (5 bases). The length of the CDR3 is 13 residues. Trimming stripped 7 bases from V and 2 bases from J, with 13 bases between. The germline V gene has CDR1 SGHDT and CDR2 YYEEEE. Here the CDR3 reads CASSGATTYEQYF. As DNA, the CDR3 is TGTGCCAGCTCTGGGGCTACAACCTACGAGCAGTACTTC.

In regard to this clone: The sample carries other DNA sequences with the same CDR3. The chain is built from TRBV9 and TRBJ1-4; D might be TRBD1 (5 bases). V was shortened by 0 bases and J by 4 bases, with 7 bases between the two germline ends. This CDR3 contains 14 residues. Germline-derived CDR1 and CDR2 are SGDLS and YYNGEE. In nucleotides, the CDR3 is TGTGCCAGCAGCGTAGGCGGGGGTAATGAAAAACTGTTTTTT. Translation: CASSVGGGNEKLFF.

The rearrangement joins TRBV2 to TRBJ2-5, with TRBD2 identical over 8 bases. This CDR3 comprises 14 residues. After removal of 7 bases from V and 2 bases from J, the junction contained 6 bases not matched to a gene. Per the germline V gene, CDR1 is SNHLY and CDR2 is FYNNEI. In DNA, the CDR3 is TGTGCCAGCAAGTGGCGGGGGGTTCAAGAGACCCAGTACTTC. Protein product: CASKWRGVQETQYF.

The V gene is TRBV5-4, the J gene TRBJ1-3; a possible D gene is TRBD1 (5 bases). This CDR3 has 17 residues. The germline V gene encodes CDR1 SGHNT and CDR2 YYREEE (reference sequence). The germline V and J ends were trimmed by 1 base and 2 bases, with 16 bases remaining between them. Here the CDR3 reads CASSLSGGIRTGNTIYF. The CDR3 coding sequence is TGTGCCAGCAGCTTGTCGGGGGGAATTAGGACTGGAAACACCATATATTTT.

The chain joins TRBV9 to TRBJ2-7; 7 bases fit TRBD1. Germline V CDR1 and CDR2: SGDLS, YYNGEE. V shed 4 bases and J 1 base; nucleotides not matched to a gene: 2. CDR3 length: 13 residues. The CDR3 is CASSTGASYEQYF. In nucleotides, the CDR3 is TGTGCCAGCAGCACAGGGGCGTCCTACGAGCAGTACTTC.

V usage is TRBV9 and J usage is TRBJ1-3; maybe TRBD1 (6 bases). Germline values: CDR1 SGDLS, CDR2 YYNGEE. With 0 bases removed from V and 8 bases from J, the gap between germline ends came to 15 bases. The CDR3 covers 15 residues. CDR3 nucleotide sequence: TGTGCCAGCAGCGTAGGGACGGACAGCGGAGACACCATATATTTT. Translated: CASSVGTDSGDTIYF.

The rearrangement uses TRBV5-5 and TRBJ1-5, with D maybe TRBD1 (5 bases). The CDR3 is 15 amino acids. Between the trimmed V and J ends, which lost 1 base and 4 bases, there was a span of 12 bases. The germline CDR1 and CDR2 sequences are SGHKS and YYEKEE (reference sequence). CDR3 nucleotides: TGTGCCAGCAGCTTGACTCTACAGGAGAATCAGCCCCAGCATTTT. Translated: CASSLTLQENQPQHF. Full variable domain (remainder filled in from reference TRBV5-5 and TRBJ1-5): DAGVTQSPTHLIKTRGQQVTLRCSPISGHKSVSWYQQVLGQGPQFIFQYYEKEERGRGNFPDRFSARQFPNYSSELNVNALLLGDSALYLCASSLTLQENQPQHFGDGTRLSIL.

Turning to this clone: The sample has other DNA sequences that encode this CDR3 too. The chain joins TRBV5-6 to TRBJ2-3; 12 bases are shared with TRBD2. Germline CDR1 reads SGHDT; CDR2 reads YYEEEE. V lost 4 bases and J lost 1; bases outside the gene matches: 4. The CDR3 is 16 amino acids. CDR3 loop: CASSLTSGGRTDTQYF. For the CDR3, the DNA is TGTGCCAGCAGCCTGACTAGCGGGGGCCGCACAGATACGCAGTATTTT.

J is TRBJ2-7 and V is TRBV5-4, with a weak D call TRBD1 (5 bases). V lost 0 bases, J lost 0 bases, and 10 bases lay in between. Germline CDR1 and CDR2: SGHNT and YYREEE (reference sequence). This CDR3 contains 15 residues. CDR3 DNA: TGTGCCAGCAGCTTGGGTGCAGGGTCCTCCTACGAGCAGTACTTC. Its protein is CASSLGAGSSYEQYF. Full variable domain (outside the CDR3, taken from reference TRBV5-4 and TRBJ2-7): ETGVTQSPTHLIKTRGQQVTLRCSSQSGHNTVSWYQQALGQGPQFIFQYYREEENGRGNFPPRFSGLQFPNYSSELNVNALELDDSALYLCASSLGAGSSYEQYFGPGTRLTVT.

This chain uses TRBV2 with TRBJ2-1; maybe TRBD2 (6 bases). The V end was cut by 6 bases, the J end by 2 bases, with 17 bases between. Germline-derived CDR1 and CDR2 are SNHLY and FYNNEI. CDR3 length equals 16 residues. This CDR3 reads CASSDWGDLPYNEQFF. The CDR3 DNA reads as TGTGCCAGCAGCGATTGGGGGGACCTACCCTACAATGAGCAGTTCTTC.

This clone has only one observation. The genes are TRBV6-5 and TRBJ2-2, with TRBD1 matching 11 bases. Losses at the gene ends were 5 bases for V and 4 bases for J; bases not matched to a gene: 3. Germline CDR1 reads MNHEY; CDR2 reads SVGAGI. This CDR3 is built from 15 residues. The CDR3 spells CASSPDRGPTGELFF. The DNA of the CDR3 is TGTGCCAGCAGTCCGGACAGGGGGCCCACCGGGGAGCTGTTTTTT.

The V gene is TRBV19, the J gene TRBJ1-2; perhaps TRBD1 as D (6 bases). This CDR3 region has 17 residues. V was pared by 1 base and J by 3 bases, with 18 bases between. Germline V gene data show CDR1 as LNHDA and CDR2 as SQIVND (reference sequence). In DNA form, the CDR3 reads TGTGCCAGTAGTATAGGAGGTTCGGGTCCAGGGGACTATGGCTACACCTTC. Translated: CASSIGGSGPGDYGYTF.

J is TRBJ2-7 and V is TRBV7-8, with 7 bases matching TRBD1. V lost 5 bases to trimming and J lost 6 bases; unmatched junction nucleotides: 10. CDR1 SGHVS and CDR2 FQNEAQ come from the germline V gene. The CDR3 sequence is 14 residues long. The CDR3 DNA sequence: TGTGCCAGCAGCCCGAGGACAGGCTTAGGCGAGCAGTACTTC. This translates into CASSPRTGLGEQYF.

The rearrangement joins TRBV5-4 to TRBJ2-2, with TRBD2 matching 11 bases. Germline CDR1 reads SGHNT; CDR2 reads YYREEE (reference sequence). The trim removed 4 bases at V and 3 bases at J, leaving 5 bases unmatched. The CDR3 runs 16 residues. This CDR3 is CASSTLAGEYTGELFF. The CDR3 DNA reads as TGTGCCAGCAGCACACTAGCGGGGGAGTACACCGGGGAGCTGTTTTTT.

In nucleotides, the CDR3 is TGTGCCAGCAGCCCCCGGACTACTTCGGAGACCCAGTACTTC. Protein product: CASSPRTTSETQYF. V usage is TRBV11-3 and J usage is TRBJ2-5, with D possibly being TRBD2 (6 bases). The CDR3 extends over 14 amino acids. In germline, CDR1 is SGHNT, CDR2 YENEEA. Trimming left V 5 bases short and J 5 bases short, with 15 bases between.

The chain combines TRBV5-1 with TRBJ1-2, with D perhaps matching TRBD1 (5 bases). Germline-derived CDR1 and CDR2 are SGHRS and YFSETQ. This CDR3 region has 15 residues. Trimming removed 4 bases from V and 4 bases from J, with 17 bases in between. The DNA of the CDR3 is TGCGCCAGCAGCGACCAGGTGGGGCGGGGCTATGGCTACACCTTC. It yields the protein CASSDQVGRGYGYTF.

J is TRBJ1-1 and V is TRBV7-9, with unresolved D. The CDR3 runs 14 residues. In germline, CDR1 is SEHNR, CDR2 FQNEAQ (reference sequence). Trimming removed 0 bases at V and 6 bases at J, with 11 bases between. The CDR3 region is CASSLAEWEPEAFF. The CDR3 DNA is TGTGCCAGCAGCTTAGCGGAGTGGGAGCCTGAAGCTTTCTTT.

This clone was found once. This chain joins TRBV7-2 and TRBJ1-1; TRBD1 is a possible D gene (6 bases). The V and J ends lost 1 base and 5 bases respectively, with 11 bases between them. The CDR3 runs to 14 residues. The germline V gene encodes CDR1 SGHTA and CDR2 FQGNSA. CDR3 amino acids: CASSLEAGETEAFF. The CDR3 DNA reads as TGTGCCAGCAGCTTAGAGGCAGGGGAGACTGAAGCTTTCTTT.

This chain uses TRBV5-1 with TRBJ1-5; TRBD1 agrees at 9 bases. The germline V gene encodes CDR1 SGHRS and CDR2 YFSETQ. The V gene end was trimmed by 0 bases and the J gene end by 4 bases; junction bases not matched to a gene: 2. This CDR3 is built from 15 residues. The CDR3 bases are TGCGCCAGCAGCTTGGGGACAGGGGATAATCAGCCCCAGCATTTT. Translating gives CASSLGTGDNQPQHF.

The chain has TRBV5-6 and TRBJ1-1; 12 bases align to TRBD1. Germline values: CDR1 SGHDT, CDR2 YYEEEE. This CDR3 contains 16 residues. V lost 3 bases, J lost 5 bases, and 8 bases stayed unmatched. This chain's CDR3 is CASSSRDRGLGTEAFF. The CDR3 coding sequence is TGTGCCAGCAGCTCCCGGGACAGGGGGCTGGGGACTGAAGCTTTCTTT. The entire variable domain, with the rest obtained from reference TRBV5-6 and TRBJ1-1, is as follows: DAGVTQSPTHLIKTRGQQVTLRCSPKSGHDTVSWYQQALGQGPQFIFQYYEEEERQRGNFPDRFSGHQFPNYSSELNVNALLLGDSALYLCASSSRDRGLGTEAFFGQGTRLTVV.

This sequence joins TRBV3-1 (or the pseudogene TRBV3-2) and TRBJ1-2; D is undetermined. Trimming pared 0 bases from V and 8 bases from J, leaving 16 bases between. CDR3 length: 15 amino acids. The germline CDR1 and CDR2 sequences are LGHDT and YNNKEL (reference sequence). CDR3 sequence: CASSQDTPRLRGYTF. In DNA, the CDR3 is TGTGCCAGCAGCCAAGATACCCCCAGGCTAAGGGGCTACACCTTC.

The J gene is TRBJ1-2, the V gene TRBV4-3, with D tentatively TRBD1 (5 bases). This CDR3 has 19 residues. Trimming took 4 bases from V and 1 from J, leaving 25 bases between them. Germline V gives CDR1 LGHNA, CDR2 YSLEER. The CDR3 loop reads CASSPRTALGGRLNYGYTF. The CDR3 DNA follows: TGCGCCAGCAGCCCCCGGACGGCCTTGGGGGGGAGGCTTAACTATGGCTACACCTTC.

DNA of the CDR3: TGTGCCAGCAGTGTTACTTCCTCACCGGACACTGAAGCTTTCTTT. Translation gives CASSVTSSPDTEAFF. The chain couples TRBV6-4 to TRBJ1-1; D ambiguous. Germline CDR1 and CDR2: MRHNA and SNTAGT. The V and J ends lost 4 bases and 3 bases respectively, with 15 bases between them. The CDR3 loop spans 15 amino acids.

This chain joins TRBV7-9 and TRBJ1-1; unclear D gene. The CDR3 contains 11 residues. V dropped 4 bases and J dropped 8 bases, with 8 bases sitting between them. CDR1 is SEHNR and CDR2 is FQNEAQ in the germline V gene (reference sequence). CDR3 amino acids: CASSSTEEAFF. DNA for the CDR3: TGTGCCAGCAGCTCTACGGAGGAAGCTTTCTTT.

The chain uses TRBV18 and TRBJ1-5, with D possibly TRBD1 on 6 matching bases. CDR1 KGHSH and CDR2 LQKENI come from the germline V gene. This CDR3 comprises 14 residues. Trimming left V 4 bases short and J 6 bases short, with 13 bases between. The DNA for the CDR3 is TGTGCCAGCTCACTACAGGGAGAGGGTCAGCCCCAGCATTTT. As protein: CASSLQGEGQPQHF.

This clone has a single count. The gene calls are TRBV7-9 and TRBJ2-7; 10 bases are shared with TRBD1. The junction had 12 bases not matched to a gene; V was cut back by 5 bases and J by 5 bases. The CDR3 runs 16 residues. The germline V gene has CDR1 SEHNR and CDR2 FQNEAQ (reference sequence). The CDR3 region is CASSVKPGQGSDEQYF. As DNA, the CDR3 is TGTGCCAGCAGCGTAAAACCGGGACAGGGGTCAGACGAGCAGTACTTC.

The chain has TRBV5-1 and TRBJ1-1; 8 bases match TRBD1. V shed 2 bases and J 1 base; nucleotides not matched to a gene: 7. Germline CDR1 reads SGHRS; CDR2 reads YFSETQ. The CDR3 has 16 residues. The DNA of the CDR3 is TGCGCCAGCAGCTTACAGGGGGTGGGATCGAACACTGAAGCTTTCTTT. This encodes CASSLQGVGSNTEAFF. The full variable domain, with the rest looked up from reference TRBV5-1 and TRBJ1-1, is KAGVTQTPRYLIKTRGQQVTLSCSPISGHRSVSWYQQTPGQGLQFLFEYFSETQRNKGNFPGRFSGRQFSNSRSEMNVSTLELGDSALYLCASSLQGVGSNTEAFFGQGTRLTVV.

This rearrangement joins TRBV13 to TRBJ1-3; the match to TRBD1 covers 7 bases. The V gene's germline CDR1 is PRHDT and CDR2 FYEKMQ (reference sequence). V shed 5 bases and J 0 bases; nucleotides not matched to a gene: 10. The CDR3 extends over 17 amino acids. The CDR3 bases are TGTGCCAGCAGCCGGGACAGATATATTAGCTCTGGAAACACCATATATTTT. Encoded protein: CASSRDRYISSGNTIYF.